What follows are 18 T cell receptor beta chains derived from one specimen sequenced in a study of cytomegalovirus exposure and HLA in healthy donors. Profiled with immunoSEQ multiplex PCR; TCRdb holds only in-frame clones, not every one. Among more than 150,000 clones, about 80% were seen once, and the ten largest hold under 7.5%. Sequenced sample: PBMCs. These TCRs come from a man between 18 and 29 years old in good health and CMV-seropositive.

The rearrangement joins TRBV14 to TRBJ2-1; D may be TRBD2 (6 bases). Trimming took off 4 bases at V and 9 bases at J, with 13 bases between the two ends. The CDR3 extends over 13 amino acids. Germline V gene lookup returns CDR1 SGHDN and CDR2 FVKESK. CDR3 coding DNA: TGTGCCAGCAGCCCCCGGGAGTTTGGTGAGCAGTTCTTC. Protein product: CASSPREFGEQFF. Looking up the rest from reference TRBV14 and TRBJ2-1 gives the full variable domain: EAGVTQFPSHSVIEKGQTVTLRCDPISGHDNLYWYRRVMGKEIKFLLHFVKESKQDESGMPNNRFLAERTGGTYSTLKVQPAELEDSGVYFCASSPREFGEQFFGPGTRLTVL.

The chain uses TRBV5-1 and TRBJ2-3; the D gene is possibly TRBD2 (6 bases). CDR1 and CDR2 (germline): SGHRS, YFSETQ. CDR3 length: 15 residues. Between the trimmed V and J ends, which lost 2 bases and 5 bases, there was a span of 15 bases. The DNA of the CDR3 is TGCGCCAGCAGCTTCGGACGGGAGATCGTAGATACGCAGTATTTT. This encodes CASSFGREIVDTQYF.

This sequence joins TRBV11-2 and TRBJ1-2, with 7 bases that match TRBD1. Germline CDR1 and CDR2: SGHAT and FQNNGV. The CDR3 length is 14 residues. Germline trimming cut 4 bases from V and 6 bases from J; bases unmatched to any gene: 8. CDR3 sequence (DNA): TGTGCCAGCAGCTCGTTTGACAGGGAGCATGGCTACACCTTC. This sequence encodes CASSSFDREHGYTF. Supplemented by reference TRBV11-2 and TRBJ1-2, the full variable domain reads EAGVAQSPRYKIIEKRQSVAFWCNPISGHATLYWYQQILGQGPKLLIQFQNNGVVDDSQLPKDRFSAERLKGVDSTLKIQPAKLEDSAVYLCASSSFDREHGYTFGSGTRLTVV.

The rearrangement links TRBV5-6 to TRBJ2-7; TRBD1 agrees at 7 bases. CDR1 SGHDT and CDR2 YYEEEE come from the germline V gene. This CDR3 region has 13 residues. J gave up 2 bases and V 4 bases, and 3 bases lay outside the gene matches. CDR3 DNA: TGTGCCAGCAGCCTTCAGGGGGCCTACGAGCAGTACTTC. It codes for CASSLQGAYEQYF.

The chain couples TRBV9 to TRBJ2-7; 9 positions agree with TRBD1. The germline CDR1 and CDR2 sequences are SGDLS and YYNGEE. J lost 6 bases, V lost 3 bases, and 13 bases had no gene match. The CDR3 covers 16 residues. The DNA of the CDR3 is TGTGCCAGCAGCGCAACCTCCGGGACAGGGCCTGTCGAGCAGTACTTC. It encodes CASSATSGTGPVEQYF.

In nucleotides, the CDR3 is TGTGCCAGCAGCCTGGGGACAGGGTATAGCTCCTACAATGAGCAGTTCTTC. Translation gives CASSLGTGYSSYNEQFF. The genes are TRBV9 and TRBJ2-1, with 9 bases lining up with TRBD1. Trimming removed 4 bases from V and 0 bases from J; junction bases left unmatched: 8. The CDR3 has 17 amino acids. Germline V gene sequence: CDR1 SGDLS, CDR2 YYNGEE.

The chain couples TRBV7-6 to TRBJ2-7; 7 nucleotides line up with TRBD2. Germline loops: CDR1 SGHVS, CDR2 FNYEAQ. Germline trimming cut 5 bases from V and 2 bases from J; bases unmatched to any gene: 9. The CDR3 is 15 residues long. The CDR3 loop reads CASSPRVAGPYEQYF. For the CDR3, the DNA is TGTGCCAGCAGCCCCCGGGTAGCGGGTCCCTACGAGCAGTACTTC. Using reference TRBV7-6 and TRBJ2-7 for the parts outside the CDR3, the full variable domain is GAGVSQSPRYKVTKRGQDVALRCDPISGHVSLYWYRQALGQGPEFLTYFNYEAQQDKSGLPNDRFSAERPEGSISTLTIQRTEQRDSAMYRCASSPRVAGPYEQYFGPGTRLTVT.

The rearrangement joins TRBV29-1 to TRBJ2-7; D is undetermined. Germline CDR1 and CDR2: SQVTM and ANQGSEA. This CDR3 is built from 14 residues. The V end lost 2 bases, the J end lost 0 bases, and 11 bases lay between the germline ends. The CDR3 nucleotides are TGCAGCGTTGAATCGGGTCAGAGCTCCTACGAGCAGTACTTC. Its translation: CSVESGQSSYEQYF.

This chain joins TRBV7-3 and TRBJ2-3; D possibly corresponds to TRBD1 (5 bases). Per the germline V gene, CDR1 is SGHTA and CDR2 is FQGTGA. Trimming removed 3 bases from V and 5 bases from J, with 12 bases in between. This CDR3 spans 14 amino acids. CDR3 nucleotide sequence: TGTGCCAGCAGCTTTCAGTCTACAGGAGATACGCAGTATTTT. As protein: CASSFQSTGDTQYF.

The V gene is TRBV15, the J gene TRBJ2-4; D ambiguous. V gave up 3 bases and J gave up 0 bases, with 12 bases separating them. The germline CDR1 and CDR2 sequences are LNHNV and YYDKDF (reference sequence). The CDR3 has 16 residues. CDR3 loop: CATSRGAELAKNIQYF. The CDR3 DNA reads as TGTGCCACCAGCAGGGGCGCAGAGCTAGCCAAAAACATTCAGTACTTC.

In nucleotides, the CDR3 is TGTGCCAGTAGTATGGGGGGGGCACGGATTCTCGAGCAGTACTTC. This translates into CASSMGGARILEQYF. The V gene is TRBV19, the J gene TRBJ2-7, with D possibly matching TRBD2 (7 bases). The CDR3 covers 15 residues. V gave up 3 bases and J gave up 6 bases, with 18 bases separating them. Per germline, CDR1 LNHDA and CDR2 SQIVND (reference sequence).

The chain joins TRBV7-3 to TRBJ1-1; a possible D gene is TRBD1 (5 bases). The germline CDR1 and CDR2 sequences are SGHTA and FQGTGA. V was cut by 3 bases and J by 4 bases, with 9 bases left in between. This CDR3 contains 13 residues. The CDR3, as DNA: TGTGCCAGCAGCTTGACAGACCGCACTGAAGCTTTCTTT. Protein product: CASSLTDRTEAFF.

CDR3 protein: CASSVGAQTASGNTIYF. CDR3 nucleotides: TGTGCCAGCAGCGTAGGGGCTCAGACAGCCTCTGGAAACACCATATATTTT. This sequence joins TRBV9 and TRBJ1-3; tentatively, D is TRBD1 (5 bases). This CDR3 comprises 17 residues. Germline lookup yields CDR1 SGDLS and CDR2 YYNGEE. V shed 0 bases and J shed 0 bases, with 13 bases lying between them.

The CDR3 region is CASSLALAGEIHEQYF. DNA of the CDR3: TGTGCCAGCAGCTTAGCGCTAGCGGGAGAGATCCACGAGCAGTACTTC. This chain joins TRBV7-9 and TRBJ2-7; 10 bases align to TRBD2. The V gene's germline CDR1 is SEHNR and CDR2 FQNEAQ (reference sequence). The CDR3 has 16 amino acids. The V segment lost 0 bases and the J segment 5 bases; nucleotides outside the gene matches: 7.

This rearrangement joins TRBV28 to TRBJ2-2; 11 positions match TRBD2. The CDR3 sequence is 16 residues long. Germline V CDR1 and CDR2: MDHEN, SYDVKM. The J segment lost 4 bases and the V segment lost 2 bases, leaving 3 bases of the junction unmatched. In DNA, the CDR3 is TGTGCCAGCAGTTTAGGGACTAGCGGTTTCACCGGGGAGCTGTTTTTT. Translating it yields CASSLGTSGFTGELFF.

This clone has just one count. The same CDR3 is also encoded by other DNA sequences in this sample. The V call is TRBV27, the J call TRBJ2-7, with D unresolved. V was cut by 5 bases and J by 3 bases, with 11 bases left in between. The CDR3 has 13 residues. Germline V lookup: CDR1 MNHEY, CDR2 SMNVEV (reference sequence). CDR3 bases: TGTGCCAGCAGTCCCGGATCTAGCTACGAGCAGTACTTC. This sequence encodes CASSPGSSYEQYF.

The chain couples TRBV4-2 to TRBJ1-4; possible D gene TRBD1, 6 bases. The germline V and J ends were trimmed by 4 bases and 4 bases, with 10 bases remaining between them. The CDR3 contains 14 residues. Germline V gene lookup returns CDR1 LGHNA and CDR2 YNFKEQ. CDR3 residues: CASSPGDLNEKLFF. DNA of the CDR3: TGTGCCAGCAGCCCAGGGGACCTTAATGAAAAACTGTTTTTT.

The chain has TRBV14 and TRBJ2-7; 8 positions agree with TRBD2. Trimming at V came to 1 base and at J to 3 bases, leaving 11 bases not matched to a gene. The CDR3 extends over 17 amino acids. Germline assignment: CDR1 SGHDN and CDR2 FVKESK. In DNA form, the CDR3 reads TGTGCCAGCAGCCAAGGACCTTCGGCGGGAGGTCTCTACGAGCAGTACTTC. Translated: CASSQGPSAGGLYEQYF.